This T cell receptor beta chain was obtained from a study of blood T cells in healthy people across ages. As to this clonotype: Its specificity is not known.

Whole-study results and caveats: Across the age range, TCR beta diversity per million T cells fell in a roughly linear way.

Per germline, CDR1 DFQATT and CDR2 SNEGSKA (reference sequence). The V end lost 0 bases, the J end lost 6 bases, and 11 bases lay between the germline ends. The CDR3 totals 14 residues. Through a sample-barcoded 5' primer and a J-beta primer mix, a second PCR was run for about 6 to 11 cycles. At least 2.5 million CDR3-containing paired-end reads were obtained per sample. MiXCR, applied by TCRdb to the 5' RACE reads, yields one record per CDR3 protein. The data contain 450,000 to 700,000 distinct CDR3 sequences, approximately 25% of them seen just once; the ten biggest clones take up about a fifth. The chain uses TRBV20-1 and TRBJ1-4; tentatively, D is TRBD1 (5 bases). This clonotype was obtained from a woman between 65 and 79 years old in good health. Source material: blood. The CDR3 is CSARDGGRYEKLFF. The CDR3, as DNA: TGCAGTGCTAGAGACGGGGGGAGGTATGAAAAACTGTTTTTT.